Listed here are 6 T cell receptor beta chains from one sample, sequenced in a study of early T cells in non-severe SARS-CoV-2 infection. TCRdb re-analysed the 5' RACE reads in MiXCR, keeping a single row per CDR3 protein. Of roughly 48,000 distinct CDR3 sequences in the sample, roughly 5.5% were seen once. Sequencing input: whole blood. These receptors were taken from an adult who was a healthcare worker with PCR-confirmed SARS-CoV-2 infection or an uninfected control (not recorded which).

V gene TRBV12-5 combines with J gene TRBJ2-7; the D is unclear. With 6 bases removed from V and 3 bases from J, the gap between germline ends came to 9 bases. The V gene's germline CDR1 is LGHNT and CDR2 FRNRAP. This CDR3 is built from 12 residues. The CDR3 reads CASGFTFYEQYF. The CDR3 coding sequence is TGTGCTAGTGGCTTTACATTCTACGAGCAGTACTTC.

This clonotype was seen more than once but under ten times. The V and J genes are TRBV7-6 and TRBJ2-1; D not certain. The CDR3 contains 15 residues. Germline assignment: CDR1 SGHVS and CDR2 FNYEAQ. V was shortened by 4 bases and J by 0 bases, with 10 bases between the two germline ends. DNA of the CDR3: TGTGCCAGCAGCTCCCGGATAAGCTCCTACAATGAGCAGTTCTTC. Its protein is CASSSRISSYNEQFF.

The table lists this clonotype with many counts. This chain uses TRBV5-1 with TRBJ2-7; no reliable D call. Trimming stripped 0 bases from V and 1 base from J, with 11 bases between. CDR1 and CDR2 (germline): SGHRS, YFSETQ. CDR3 size: 15 residues. The CDR3 sequence is CASSLEGSRSYEQYF. The CDR3 DNA sequence: TGCGCCAGCAGCTTGGAAGGTAGCAGATCCTACGAGCAGTACTTC.

This clonotype was observed at least ten times. V and J are TRBV6-6 and TRBJ2-7, with a weak D call TRBD2 (6 bases). The germline V gene encodes CDR1 MNHNY and CDR2 SVGAGI (reference sequence). The CDR3 loop spans 13 amino acids. Between the trimmed V and J ends, which lost 6 bases and 4 bases, there was a span of 13 bases. CDR3 bases: TGTGCCAGCAGATCCGGGACTCTTTACGAGCAGTACTTC. It codes for CASRSGTLYEQYF.

In the case of this clonotype: This could be a read error, since a much larger clone is one nucleotide away. The chain links TRBV20-1 to TRBJ2-7; no firm D call. The germline gives CDR1 DFQATT, CDR2 SNEGSKA (reference sequence). V was shortened by 2 bases and J by 1 base, with 12 bases between the two germline ends. The CDR3 is 14 residues long. CDR3 bases: TGCAGTGCTAGACGCGCGACTTGTTCCTACGAGCAGTACTTC. It translates to CSARRATCSYEQYF.

The CDR3 sequence is CASSLWGSMNTEAFF. The CDR3 nucleotides are TGTGCCAGCAGTTTGTGGGGGTCAATGAACACTGAAGCTTTCTTT. The chain employs TRBV27 and TRBJ1-1, with D perhaps TRBD1 (5 bases). The CDR3 totals 15 residues. V lost 3 bases and J 0 bases, leaving 11 bases between the germline ends. Germline V gives CDR1 MNHEY, CDR2 SMNVEV (reference sequence).